Below, one TCR beta chain is given with its context. Its target is unknown. These data belong to a study of cytomegalovirus exposure and HLA in healthy donors. Study-level points and caveats: It is likely that the observed cluster of highly shared sequence variants was a sequencing artifact. In a later analysis, a missense DCLRE1C variant was linked to TCR beta V- and J-gene trimming. In a later analysis, across HLA loci, associated TCR counts were highest for DRB1, lowest for HLA-C.

PCR amplification relied on 60 Vbeta primers (plus 13 Jbeta primers). Some clones are missing from TCRdb's copy, which holds only in-frame ones; the method was immunoSEQ multiplex PCR. The data show more than 55,000 clones, around 83% seen once. CDR3 size: 16 residues. Germline loops: CDR1 SGDLS, CDR2 YYNGEE. V dropped 3 bases and J dropped 6; count of bases not matched to a gene: 10. V usage is TRBV9 and J usage is TRBJ2-1; the match to TRBD1 covers 9 bases. The sample consisted of PBMCs. The clonotype originates from a human donor in good health. CDR3 residues: CASSAPTGGGGNEQFF. CDR3 in DNA: TGTGCCAGCAGCGCTCCCACAGGGGGCGGTGGCAATGAGCAGTTCTTC.